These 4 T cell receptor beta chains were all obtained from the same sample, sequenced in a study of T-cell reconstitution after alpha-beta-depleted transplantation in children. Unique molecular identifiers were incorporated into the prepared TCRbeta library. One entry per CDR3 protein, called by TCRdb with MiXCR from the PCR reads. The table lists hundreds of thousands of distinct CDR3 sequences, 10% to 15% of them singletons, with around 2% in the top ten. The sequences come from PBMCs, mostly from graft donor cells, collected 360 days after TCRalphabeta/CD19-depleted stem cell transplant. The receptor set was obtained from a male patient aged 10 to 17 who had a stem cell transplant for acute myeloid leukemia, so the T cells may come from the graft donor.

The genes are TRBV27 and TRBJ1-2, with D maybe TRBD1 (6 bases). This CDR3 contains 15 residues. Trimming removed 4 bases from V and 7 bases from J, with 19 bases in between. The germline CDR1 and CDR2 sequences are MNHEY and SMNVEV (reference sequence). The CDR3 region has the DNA TGTGCCAGCAGTTCTCTCGGGACATACAAGGGTGGCTACACCTTC. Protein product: CASSSLGTYKGGYTF.

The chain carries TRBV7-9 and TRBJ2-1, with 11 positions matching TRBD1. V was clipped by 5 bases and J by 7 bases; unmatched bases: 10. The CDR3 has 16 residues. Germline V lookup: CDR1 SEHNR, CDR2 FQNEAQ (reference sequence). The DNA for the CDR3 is TGTGCCAGCAGCGCACGGACAGGGGGCGTCTTTAATGAGCAGTTCTTC. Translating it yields CASSARTGGVFNEQFF.

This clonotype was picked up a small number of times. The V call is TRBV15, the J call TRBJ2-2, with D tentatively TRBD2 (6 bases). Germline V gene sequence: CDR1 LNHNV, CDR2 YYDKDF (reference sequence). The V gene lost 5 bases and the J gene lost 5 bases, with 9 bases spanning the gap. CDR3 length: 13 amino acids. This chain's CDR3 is CATSHRETGELFF. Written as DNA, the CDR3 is TGTGCCACCAGCCATCGGGAGACCGGGGAGCTGTTTTTT.

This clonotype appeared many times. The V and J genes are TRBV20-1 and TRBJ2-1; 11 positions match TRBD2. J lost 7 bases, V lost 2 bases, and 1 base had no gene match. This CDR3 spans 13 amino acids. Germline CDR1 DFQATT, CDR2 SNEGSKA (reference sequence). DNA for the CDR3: TGCAGTGCTAGACTAGCGGGAGGTAATGAGCAGTTCTTC. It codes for CSARLAGGNEQFF.